This T cell receptor beta chain was observed in a study of blood T cell repertoires in COVID-19. Study at large: Material from acute and convalescent COVID-19 was sourced from the United States, Italy and Spain. Sources were T cells, B-cell-depleted T cells, or PBMCs; the material itself was cDNA or gDNA.

The germline CDR1 and CDR2 sequences are LNHDA and SQIVND (reference sequence). The CDR3 consists of 15 residues. The J segment lost 5 bases and the V segment lost 7 bases, leaving 11 bases of the junction unmatched. Per the original methods: Counts of nucleated cells, estimated from reference gene primer amplification, were obtained. Measured with immunoSEQ multiplex PCR; TCRdb has only the in-frame clones, and not every one. V, J and clone size reflect that table, while D and trimming were determined from the DNA. The data contain tens of thousands of clones, 75% to 90% of them singletons. The sequence came from a human donor in a cohort sampled during active COVID-19. The source material was peripheral blood. The chain employs TRBV19 and TRBJ2-1, with 7 positions matching TRBD2. The CDR3: CASNPRGGGHNEQFF. Here the CDR3 DNA reads TGTGCCAGTAACCCTCGGGGCGGGGGACACAATGAGCAGTTCTTC.